This record covers a single TCR beta chain. The germline CDR1 and CDR2 sequences are SNHLY and FYNNEI. This CDR3 is 13 amino acids long. V was clipped by 5 bases and J by 6 bases, with 14 bases between them. The data derive from a study of cytotoxic CD8 clonotypes in ibrutinib-treated CLL. Here immunoSEQ multiplex PCR was the method, and the copy in TCRdb shows in-frame clones only, minus some. The sample includes some 200,000 clones, roughly 73% seen only once; the top ten take approximately 10%. The V and J genes are TRBV2 and TRBJ2-7; D is possibly TRBD1 (5 bases). This TCR derives from a human donor with chronic lymphocytic leukemia. The sequencing used PBMCs, collected after 12 months of ibrutinib treatment. The CDR3 reads CASSLGVQVEQYF. For the CDR3, the DNA is TGTGCCAGCAGTCTAGGGGTACAGGTCGAGCAGTACTTC.